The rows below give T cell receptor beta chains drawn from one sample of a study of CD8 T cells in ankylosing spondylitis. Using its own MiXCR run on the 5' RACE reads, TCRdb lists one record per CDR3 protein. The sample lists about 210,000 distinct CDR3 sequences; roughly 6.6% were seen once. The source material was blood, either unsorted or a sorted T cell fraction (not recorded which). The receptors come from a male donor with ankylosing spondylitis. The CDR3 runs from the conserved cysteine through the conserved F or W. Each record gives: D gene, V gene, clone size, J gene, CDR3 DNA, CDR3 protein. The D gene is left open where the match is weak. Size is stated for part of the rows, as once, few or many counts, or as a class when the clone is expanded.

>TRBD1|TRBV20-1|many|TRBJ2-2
TGCAGTGCTAGCCCCCGGGACAGTGTGGTCCGGGAGCTGTTTTTT
CSASPRDSVVRELFF
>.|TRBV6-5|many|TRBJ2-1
TGTGCCAGCAGCTACGCTGGAGGTTTTATGATCAATGAGCAGTTCTTC
CASSYAGGFMINEQFF
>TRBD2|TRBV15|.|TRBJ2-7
TGTGCCACCAGCAGTGAGCGAGCGGGAGCCTCCTACGAGCAGTACTTC
CATSSERAGASYEQYF
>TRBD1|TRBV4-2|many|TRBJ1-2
TGTGCCAGCAGCCATAGACAGGGTCGTCTTGATGGCTACACCTTC
CASSHRQGRLDGYTF
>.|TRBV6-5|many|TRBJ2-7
TGTGCCAGCAGTTACTCGATAGCGGAACTATCCTACGAGCAGTACTTC
CASSYSIAELSYEQYF
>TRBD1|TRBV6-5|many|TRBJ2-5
TGTGCCAGCAGTTACGTGGGGACAGGGTCACAAGAGACCCAGTACTTC
CASSYVGTGSQETQYF
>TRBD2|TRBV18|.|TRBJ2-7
TGTGCCAGCTCACCGAGAACTAGCGGGGGGGCGTTTGAGCAGTACTTC
CASSPRTSGGAFEQYF
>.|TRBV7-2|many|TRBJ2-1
TGTGCCAGCAGCTTAGACGGCGGGGACCCCTACAATGAGCAGTTCTTC
CASSLDGGDPYNEQFF
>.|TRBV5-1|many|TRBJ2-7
TGCGCCAGCAGCTTGACCAGGAGCCTCTCCTACGAGCAGTACTTC
CASSLTRSLSYEQYF
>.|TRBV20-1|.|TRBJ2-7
TGCAGTGCTAGAGTTCGGGGATATACGTACGAGCAGTACTTC
CSARVRGYTYEQYF
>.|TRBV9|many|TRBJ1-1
TGTGCCAGCAGCGTAGCTGGCCGCGGGAACACTGAAGCTTTCTTT
CASSVAGRGNTEAFF
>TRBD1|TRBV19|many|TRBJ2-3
TGTGCCAGTAGAACCGGGACAGGGTGGATTGATACGCAGTATTTT
CASRTGTGWIDTQYF
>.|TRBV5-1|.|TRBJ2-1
TGCGCCAGCAGCCCCGCAGGGGTTTTGAATGAGCAGTTCTTC
CASSPAGVLNEQFF
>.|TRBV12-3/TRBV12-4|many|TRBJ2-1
TGTGCCAGCAGGCTGGGGGACTCCTACAATGAGCAGTTCTTC
CASRLGDSYNEQFF
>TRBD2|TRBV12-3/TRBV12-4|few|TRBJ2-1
TGTGCCAGCACCCACTACCCGGGAGGGTACAATGAGCAGTTCTTC
CASTHYPGGYNEQFF
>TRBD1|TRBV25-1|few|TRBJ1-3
TGTGCCAGCAGTGCCAGGGGGCGAAACACCATATATTTT
CASSARGRNTIYF
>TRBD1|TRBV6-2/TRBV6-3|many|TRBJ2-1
TGTGCCAGCAGCTCCGGGACAGACGGCTTC
CASSSGTDGF
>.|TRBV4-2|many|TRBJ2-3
TGCGCCAGCAGCCAAGATTTTGCTAGCGGCACAGATACGCAGTATTTT
CASSQDFASGTDTQYF
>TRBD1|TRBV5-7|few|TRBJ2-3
TGTGCCAGCAGTCCCGGGACAGTGGATACGCAGTATTTT
CASSPGTVDTQYF
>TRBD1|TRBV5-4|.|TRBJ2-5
TGTGCCAGCAGCTCGCTCGGACAGGCTGAGACCCAGTACTTC
CASSSLGQAETQYF
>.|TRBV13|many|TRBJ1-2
TGTGCCAGCGGCTTATATAGGCCTAACTATGGCTACACCTTC
CASGLYRPNYGYTF
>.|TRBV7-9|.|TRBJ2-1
TGTGCCAGCAGCTTATGGGGGGACCCTAGGGATGAGCAGTTCTTC
CASSLWGDPRDEQFF
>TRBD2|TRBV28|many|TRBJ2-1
TGTGCCAGCAGACTGGCGGGAGGGCACCATGAGCAGTTCTTC
CASRLAGGHHEQFF
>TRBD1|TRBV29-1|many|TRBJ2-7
TGCAGCGCCGCTAACAGGGGGTACGAGCAGTACTTC
CSAANRGYEQYF
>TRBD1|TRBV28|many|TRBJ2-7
TGTGCCAGCAGTTCACCGGGACAGGCCTCCTACGAGCAGTACTTC
CASSSPGQASYEQYF
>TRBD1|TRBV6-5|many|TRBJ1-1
TGTGCCAGCAGTTACTCGGAACAGGGGCGGACTGAAGCTTTCTTT
CASSYSEQGRTEAFF
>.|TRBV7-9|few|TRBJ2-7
TGTGCCAGCAGCTCCAAATGGGGGGCTTCCTACGAGCAGTACTTC
CASSSKWGASYEQYF